The following is a T cell receptor (beta chain) sequence with its context. This clonotype was picked up a small number of times. What antigen it recognizes has not been identified. Nothing much larger sits one base from this clone, and base qualities are not available. The instrument was an Illumina HiSeq 1500. TCRdb's own reprocessing of the public reads used fastp at Q25 and MiXCR and kept productive beta chains. Entries that share a CDR3 protein sequence are merged under the most common genes and DNA. The sample records about 530,000 distinct CDR3 sequences, roughly 29% of which are singletons. 13% of the sample rests with the top ten. The data belong to a study of T cell repertoires in cytomegalovirus infection (dated by TCRdb to about 2019). General notes on the study: Donor HLA type was relevant to the analysis, because carriage of CMV infection together with the matching HLA type was indicated by public TCR beta signatures.

The full study reports these points: The ex vivo response was dominated by HLA-C-restricted CMV-specific TCR beta clonotypes, and the single most frequent clonotype in two of eight donors was supplied by these HLA-C-restricted clonotypes. In both this cohort and an independent cohort of 350 to 400 donors, the cumulative frequency of public TCR beta family members distinguished carriers of CMV infection plus the relevant HLA type.

Spanning cysteine to phenylalanine, the CDR3 consists of 15 amino acids. The CDR3 DNA has 45 bases and is translated from base 1. V is pared back by 0 bases and J by 5 bases, with 13 bases lying between the germline termini. Source material: PBMCs. The sequence links TRBV12-3 or TRBV12-4 to TRBJ1-1, with no confidently assigned D gene. This sequence originates from a human donor in good health (CMV status not recorded). Some clones in this sample may be carry-over from other donors' samples. The DNA reads TGTGCCAGCAGTTTAGCGGTTATTGGGAATACTGAAGCTTTCTTT. The resulting protein is CASSLAVIGNTEAFF.